The 9 T cell receptor beta chains presented below share a single source sample, sequenced in a study of T-cell memory formation after mild COVID-19. TCRdb processed the 5' RACE reads anew with MiXCR; each CDR3 protein has one entry. The table records around 100,000 distinct CDR3 sequences, approximately 21% of them present only once. Sequencing used PBMCs or a T cell subset sorted from them (not recorded which). The source of these receptors is a man aged 18 to 30 who had mild COVID-19 (a few samples of this study predate the infection). Cell type and time point are not known.

This clonotype turned up a few times. The CDR3 DNA reads as TGTGCCACCAGCAGAGATCTTTCAAGGGGGGCCCATCAGCCCCAGCATTTT. Translated, it gives CATSRDLSRGAHQPQHF. This chain joins TRBV15 and TRBJ1-5; D is possibly TRBD1 (6 bases). The CDR3 is 17 amino acids. Trimming cost V 0 bases and J 5 bases, with 17 bases left between them. From germline, CDR1 is LNHNV and CDR2 YYDKDF (reference sequence).

Here the CDR3 DNA reads TGTGCCAGCAGTTTGAGGACGGAGGGGGGCGAGCAGTACTTC. Its protein product is CASSLRTEGGEQYF. The chain combines TRBV12-3 or TRBV12-4 with TRBJ2-7; the D gene could be TRBD1 or TRBD2 (6 bases each). Trimming removed 3 bases at V and 6 bases at J, with 15 bases between. This CDR3 is built from 14 residues.

The rearrangement uses TRBV3-1 and TRBJ2-7; TRBD2 aligns across 11 bases. With 1 base clipped from V and 3 bases from J, the junction kept 8 bases outside the gene matches. CDR1 and CDR2 (germline): LGHDT, YNNKEL (reference sequence). The CDR3 runs to 17 residues. The CDR3 spells CASSQVLTSGEGYEQYV. The CDR3 DNA follows: TGTGCCAGCAGCCAAGTCCTGACTAGCGGGGAGGGCTACGAGCAGTACGTC.

This clonotype was picked up a small number of times. V and J are TRBV4-1 and TRBJ2-7, with 8 bases matching TRBD1. The germline gives CDR1 MGHRA, CDR2 YSYEKL. J was trimmed by 3 bases and V by 4 bases; bases with no gene match: 5. The CDR3 is 14 residues long. This chain's CDR3 is CASSPRTGNYEQYF. CDR3 DNA: TGCGCCAGCAGCCCACGGACAGGGAACTACGAGCAGTACTTC.

This clonotype showed up just a few times. This CDR3 reads CSAGGVTDSNYGYTF. CDR3 in DNA: TGCAGTGCTGGCGGTGTAACAGACTCTAACTATGGCTACACCTTC. The V and J genes are TRBV20-1 and TRBJ1-2; D remains unclear. V lost 5 bases and J lost 0, with 16 bases in between. The CDR3 covers 15 residues. Germline V gene lookup returns CDR1 DFQATT and CDR2 SNEGSKA (reference sequence).

V is TRBV11-2 and J is TRBJ2-2; tentative D call: TRBD1 (7 bases). Germline V gene data show CDR1 as SGHAT and CDR2 as FQNNGV. V dropped 2 bases and J dropped 3 bases, with 13 bases sitting between them. The CDR3 contains 16 residues. As DNA, the CDR3 is TGTGCCAGCAGCTTAAGGGGGGACAGCTACACCGGGGAGCTGTTTTTT. It yields the protein CASSLRGDSYTGELFF.

The chain has TRBV29-1 and TRBJ2-3; TRBD2 is a possible D gene (6 bases). CDR3 size: 14 residues. Germline lookup yields CDR1 SQVTM and CDR2 ANQGSEA. Trimming pared 8 bases from V and 6 bases from J, leaving 21 bases between. CDR3 DNA: TGCAGCATACCTTCACGTCTAGCGTTCGATACGCAGTATTTT. Protein sequence: CSIPSRLAFDTQYF.

The chain couples TRBV6-2 or TRBV6-3 to TRBJ2-3; D is undetermined. This CDR3 is built from 13 residues. V dropped 2 bases and J dropped 0 bases, with 3 bases sitting between them. Germline lookup yields CDR1 MNHEY and CDR2 SVGEGT. Written as DNA, the CDR3 is TGTGCCAGCAGTTACGGCAGCACAGATACGCAGTATTTT. Translating it yields CASSYGSTDTQYF.

The chain links TRBV27 to TRBJ1-2, with D possibly being TRBD1 (6 bases). The germline CDR1 and CDR2 sequences are MNHEY and SMNVEV (reference sequence). CDR3 length: 14 residues. Trimming took 3 bases from V and 4 from J, leaving 12 bases between them. CDR3: CASSLSGQTYGYTF. CDR3 sequence (DNA): TGTGCCAGCAGTTTGTCAGGACAGACCTATGGCTACACCTTC.